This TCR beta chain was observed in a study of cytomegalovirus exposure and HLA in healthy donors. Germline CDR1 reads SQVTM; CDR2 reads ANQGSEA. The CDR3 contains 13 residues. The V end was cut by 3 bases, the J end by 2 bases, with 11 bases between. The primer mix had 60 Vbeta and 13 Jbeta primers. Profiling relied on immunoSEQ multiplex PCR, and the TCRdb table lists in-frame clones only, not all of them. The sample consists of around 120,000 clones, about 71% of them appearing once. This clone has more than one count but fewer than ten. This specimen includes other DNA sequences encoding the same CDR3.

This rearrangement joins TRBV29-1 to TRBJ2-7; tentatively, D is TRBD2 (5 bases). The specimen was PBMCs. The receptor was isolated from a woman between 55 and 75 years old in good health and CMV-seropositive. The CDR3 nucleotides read TGCAGCGTTGATGGAGGATCGACCTACGAGCAGTACTTC. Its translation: CSVDGGSTYEQYF.